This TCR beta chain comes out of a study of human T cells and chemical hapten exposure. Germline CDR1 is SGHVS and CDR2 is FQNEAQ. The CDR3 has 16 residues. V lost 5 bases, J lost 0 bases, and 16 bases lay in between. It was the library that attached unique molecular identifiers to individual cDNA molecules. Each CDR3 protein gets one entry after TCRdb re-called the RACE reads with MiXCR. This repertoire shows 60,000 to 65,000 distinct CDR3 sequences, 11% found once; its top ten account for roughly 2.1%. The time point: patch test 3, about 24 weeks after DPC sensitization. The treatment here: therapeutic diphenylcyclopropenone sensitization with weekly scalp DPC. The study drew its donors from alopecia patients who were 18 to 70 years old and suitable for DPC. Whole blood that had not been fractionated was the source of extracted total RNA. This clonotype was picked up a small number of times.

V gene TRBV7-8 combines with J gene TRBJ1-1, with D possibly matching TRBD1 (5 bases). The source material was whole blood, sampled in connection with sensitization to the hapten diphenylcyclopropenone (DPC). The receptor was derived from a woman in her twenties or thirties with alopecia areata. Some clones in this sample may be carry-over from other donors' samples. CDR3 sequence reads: CASSPRGTGMNTEAFF. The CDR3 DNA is TGTGCCAGCAGCCCACGGGGAACAGGAATGAACACTGAAGCTTTCTTT.